This T cell receptor beta chain was recovered during a study of blood T cell repertoires in COVID-19 (dated by TCRdb to 2020 to 2021). In the study overall: Collaborator samples came from the United States, Italy and Spain and covered acute and convalescent phases of COVID-19. Where available, HLA class I and class II types were obtained from metadata supplied by the sample provider rather than from assay-based typing. The repertoires were made available in a free public database intended to serve as a resource for research on the immune response to SARS-CoV-2. Samples were obtained from the ongoing ImmuneRACE study (first 160 participants) and from about 1,300 subjects provided by 6 global collaborators. The prospective study material was composed of cDNA or gDNA derived from T cells, B-cell-depleted T cells, or PBMCs. A de-identified subject ID, COVID-19 status, age in years and sex were almost always included in the sample metadata. Deeply sampled blood TCRbeta repertoires from subjects exposed to, actively infected with, or recovered from COVID-19 were included in the dataset. Here is what the overall study found, with its caveats: Clinical and demographic metadata were provided uncurated, with the amount varying by source and participant.

In the prospective study, participants were about 18 to 90 years old, resided in about two dozen geographic areas of the United States, and were enrolled through a virtual design. In the prospective study, participants were assigned to cohorts based on the clinical history participants reported in a screening survey and a study questionnaire. In the prospective study, mobile phlebotomists collected whole blood, serum and a nasopharyngeal or oropharyngeal swab from each participant. Prospective study participants could optionally give additional blood draws and questionnaires over an approximately two-month period. Before DNA extraction, prospective study blood samples were shipped either frozen or at room temperature. The immunoSEQ Assay, a bias-controlled multiplex PCR, was used to amplify TCRbeta CDR3 regions from genomic DNA. From the authors' description of their analysis: Nucleated cell counts per sample were estimated from amplification of reference gene primers within the assay. To quantify the absolute abundance of each unique TCRbeta CDR3 rearrangement, sequence reads were collapsed and filtered. For each sample, productive Simpson clonality was calculated as the square root of Simpson's diversity index over productive rearrangements. The source is immuneACCESS, and TCRdb retained only in-frame sequences with V and J called. Part of the clones is not carried over; for the studies checked, unresolved V genes explain less than half of this, and the remainder is unexplained. From that table come the V and J calls and clone size; the DNA was used to work out D and trimming. The sample profile shows about 400,000 clones; 87% of them were found once. Approximately 2% of the sample comes from the top ten.

Of note for this clone: This clone's antigen is unknown. There are no base qualities to consult, and no much larger clone falls within one base.

The sequence derives from a woman in her late teens or twenties with acute COVID-19. Material for sequencing was PBMCs or T cells enriched from blood (not recorded which).

The CDR3: CASSPTNYEQYF. The nucleotide sequence is given as TGTGCCAGCAGTCCGACTAACTACGAGCAGTACTTC. This sequence uses TRBV28 and TRBJ2-7; TRBD2 is perhaps the D gene, given 5 matching bases. The junction shows trimming of 5 bases on V and 3 bases on J, plus 8 bases between the germline ends. In the germline V gene, CDR1 corresponds to MDHEN and CDR2 to SYDVKM. From the cysteine through the phenylalanine, the CDR3 covers 12 amino acids. Solely the CDR3 DNA is kept, with 36 bases framed from the first base. Extended through the reference TRBV28 and TRBJ2-7 proteins, this CDR3 yields the full variable domain: DVKVTQSSRYLVKRTGEKVFLECVQDMDHENMFWYRQDPGLGLRLIYFSYDVKMKEKGDIPEGYSVSREKKERFSLILESASTNQTSMYLCASSPTNYEQYFGPGTRLTVT.